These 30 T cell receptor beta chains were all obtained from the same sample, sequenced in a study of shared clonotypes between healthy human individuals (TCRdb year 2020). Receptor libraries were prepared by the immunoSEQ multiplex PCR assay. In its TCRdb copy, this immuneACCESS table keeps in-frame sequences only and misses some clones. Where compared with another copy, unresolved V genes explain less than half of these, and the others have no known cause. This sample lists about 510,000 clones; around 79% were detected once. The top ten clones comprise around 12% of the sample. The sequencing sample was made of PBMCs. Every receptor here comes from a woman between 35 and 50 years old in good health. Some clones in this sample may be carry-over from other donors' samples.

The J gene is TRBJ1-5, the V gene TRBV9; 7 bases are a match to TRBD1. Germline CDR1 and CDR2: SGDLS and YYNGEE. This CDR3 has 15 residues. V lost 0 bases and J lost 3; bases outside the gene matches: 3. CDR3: CASSVGQGYNQPQHF. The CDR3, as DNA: TGTGCCAGCAGCGTAGGACAGGGATACAATCAGCCCCAGCATTTT.

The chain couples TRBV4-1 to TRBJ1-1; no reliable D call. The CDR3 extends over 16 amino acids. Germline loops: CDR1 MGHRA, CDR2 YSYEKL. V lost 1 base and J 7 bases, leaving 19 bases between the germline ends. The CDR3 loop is CASSQAADRGRFEAFF. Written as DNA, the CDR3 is TGCGCCAGCAGCCAAGCCGCCGACCGCGGTCGGTTTGAAGCTTTCTTT.

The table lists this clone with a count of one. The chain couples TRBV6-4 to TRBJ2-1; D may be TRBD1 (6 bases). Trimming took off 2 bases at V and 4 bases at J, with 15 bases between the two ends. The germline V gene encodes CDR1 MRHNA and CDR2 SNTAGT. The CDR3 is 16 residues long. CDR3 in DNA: TGTGCCAGCAGTGACGCGAATACAGGGCTATACAATGAGCAGTTCTTC. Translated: CASSDANTGLYNEQFF.

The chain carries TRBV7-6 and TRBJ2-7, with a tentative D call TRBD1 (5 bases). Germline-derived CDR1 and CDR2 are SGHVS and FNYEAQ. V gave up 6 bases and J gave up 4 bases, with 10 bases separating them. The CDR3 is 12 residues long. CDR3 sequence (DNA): TGTGCCAGCAGTGACAGAGGTTACGAGCAGTACTTC. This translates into CASSDRGYEQYF. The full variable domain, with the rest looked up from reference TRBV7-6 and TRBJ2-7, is GAGVSQSPRYKVTKRGQDVALRCDPISGHVSLYWYRQALGQGPEFLTYFNYEAQQDKSGLPNDRFSAERPEGSISTLTIQRTEQRDSAMYRCASSDRGYEQYFGPGTRLTVT.

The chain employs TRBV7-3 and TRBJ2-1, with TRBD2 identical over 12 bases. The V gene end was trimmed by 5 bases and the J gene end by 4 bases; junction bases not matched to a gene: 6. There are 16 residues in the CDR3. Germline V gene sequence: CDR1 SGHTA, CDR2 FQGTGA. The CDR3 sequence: CASSVGTSGLYNEQFF. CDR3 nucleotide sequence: TGTGCCAGCAGCGTAGGGACTAGCGGGCTTTACAATGAGCAGTTCTTC.

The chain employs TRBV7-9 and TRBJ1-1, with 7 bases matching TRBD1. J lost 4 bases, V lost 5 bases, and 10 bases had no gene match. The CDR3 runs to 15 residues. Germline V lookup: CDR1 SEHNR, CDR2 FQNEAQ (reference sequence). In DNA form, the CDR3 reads TGTGCCAGCAGCCCTGCTTCCAGGGGGATCACTGAAGCTTTCTTT. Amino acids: CASSPASRGITEAFF.

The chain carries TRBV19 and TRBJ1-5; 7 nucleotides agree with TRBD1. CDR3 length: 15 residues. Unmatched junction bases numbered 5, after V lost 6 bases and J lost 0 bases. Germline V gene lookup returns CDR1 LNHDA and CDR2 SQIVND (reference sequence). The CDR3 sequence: CASRTTGVSNQPQHF. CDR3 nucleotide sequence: TGTGCCAGTAGAACAACAGGGGTTAGCAATCAGCCCCAGCATTTT.

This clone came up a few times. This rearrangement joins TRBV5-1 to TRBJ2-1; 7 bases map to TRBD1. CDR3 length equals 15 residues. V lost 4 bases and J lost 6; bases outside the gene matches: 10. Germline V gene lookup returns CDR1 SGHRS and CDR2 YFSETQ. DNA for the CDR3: TGCGCCAGCAGCACAGGGACAGCAGGGATCAATGAGCAGTTCTTC. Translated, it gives CASSTGTAGINEQFF.

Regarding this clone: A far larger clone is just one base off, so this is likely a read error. CDR3 in amino acids: CVSQTRVEEEQYF. CDR3 bases: TGTGTCAGCCAGACGCGGGTAGAGGAAGAGCAGTACTTC. V and J are TRBV28 and TRBJ2-7, with D tentatively TRBD2 (5 bases). CDR1 MDHEN and CDR2 SYDVKM come from the germline V gene. The CDR3 extends over 13 amino acids. Drawing the rest from reference TRBV28 and TRBJ2-7, the complete variable domain is DVKVTQSSRYLVKRTGEKVFLECVQDMDHENMFWYRQDPGLGLRLIYFSYDVKMKEKGDIPEGYSVSREKKERFSLILESASTNQTSMYLCVSQTRVEEEQYFGPGTRLTVT.

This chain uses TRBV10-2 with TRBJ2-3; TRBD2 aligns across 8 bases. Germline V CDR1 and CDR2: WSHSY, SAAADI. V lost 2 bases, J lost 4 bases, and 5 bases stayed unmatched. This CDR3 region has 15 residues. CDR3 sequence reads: CASSEGGSGADTQYF. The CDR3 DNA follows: TGCGCCAGCAGTGAGGGCGGTAGCGGGGCAGATACGCAGTATTTT.

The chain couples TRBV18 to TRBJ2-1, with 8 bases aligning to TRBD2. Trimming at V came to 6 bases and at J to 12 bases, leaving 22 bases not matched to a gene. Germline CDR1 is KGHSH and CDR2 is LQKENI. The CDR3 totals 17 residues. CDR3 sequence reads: CASSPRGGAGAGMGQFF. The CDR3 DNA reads TGTGCCAGCTCCCCCAGAGGGGGAGCGGGAGCCGGAATGGGGCAGTTCTTC.

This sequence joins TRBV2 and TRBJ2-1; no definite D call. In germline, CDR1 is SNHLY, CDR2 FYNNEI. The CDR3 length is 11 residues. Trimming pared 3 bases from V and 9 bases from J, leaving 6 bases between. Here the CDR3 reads CASSEGSEQFF. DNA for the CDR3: TGTGCCAGCAGTGAGGGGTCTGAGCAGTTCTTC.

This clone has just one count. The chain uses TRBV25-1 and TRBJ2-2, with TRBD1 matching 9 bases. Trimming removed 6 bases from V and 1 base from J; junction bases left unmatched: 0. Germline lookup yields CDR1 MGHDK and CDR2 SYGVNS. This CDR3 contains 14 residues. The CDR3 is CASRDRGNTGELFF. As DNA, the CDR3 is TGTGCCAGCAGGGACAGGGGGAACACCGGGGAGCTGTTTTTT.

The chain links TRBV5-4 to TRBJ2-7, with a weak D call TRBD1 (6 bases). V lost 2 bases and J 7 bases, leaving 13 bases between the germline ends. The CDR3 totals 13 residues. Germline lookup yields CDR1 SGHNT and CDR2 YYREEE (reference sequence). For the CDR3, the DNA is TGTGCCAGCAGCTTCCAGGGGCGCGGAGAGCAGTACTTC. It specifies CASSFQGRGEQYF.

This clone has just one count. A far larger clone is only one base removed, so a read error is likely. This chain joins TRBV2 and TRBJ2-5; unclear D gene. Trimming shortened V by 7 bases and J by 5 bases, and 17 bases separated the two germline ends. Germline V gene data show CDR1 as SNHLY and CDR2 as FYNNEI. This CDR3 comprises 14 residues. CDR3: CASMGPPHAETQYF. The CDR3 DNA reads TGTGCCAGCATGGGCCCCCCCCACGCGGAGACCCAGTACTTC. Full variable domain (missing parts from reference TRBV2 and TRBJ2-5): EPEVTQTPSHQVTQMGQEVILRCVPISNHLYFYWYRQILGQKVEFLVSFYNNEISEKSEIFDDQFSVERPDGSNFTLKIRSTKLEDSAMYFCASMGPPHAETQYFGPGTRLLVL.

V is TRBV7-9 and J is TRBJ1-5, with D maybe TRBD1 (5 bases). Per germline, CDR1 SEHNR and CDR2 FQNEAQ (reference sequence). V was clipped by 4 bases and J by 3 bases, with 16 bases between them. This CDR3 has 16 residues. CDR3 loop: CASSSATASVNQPQHF. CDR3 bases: TGTGCCAGCAGCTCCGCGACAGCTTCGGTCAATCAGCCCCAGCATTTT.

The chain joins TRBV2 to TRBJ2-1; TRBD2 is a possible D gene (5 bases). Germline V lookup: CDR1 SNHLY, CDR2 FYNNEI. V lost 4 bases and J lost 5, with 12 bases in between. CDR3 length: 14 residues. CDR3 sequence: CASSARVSNNEQFF. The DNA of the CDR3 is TGTGCCAGCAGTGCGCGGGTTAGCAACAATGAGCAGTTCTTC.

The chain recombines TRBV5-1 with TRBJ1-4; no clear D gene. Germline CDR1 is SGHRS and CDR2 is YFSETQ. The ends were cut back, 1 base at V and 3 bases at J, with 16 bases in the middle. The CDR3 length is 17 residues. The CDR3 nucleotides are TGCGCCAGCAGCTTGACGGGCCAGGTCTCAGCTAATGAAAAACTGTTTTTT. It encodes CASSLTGQVSANEKLFF. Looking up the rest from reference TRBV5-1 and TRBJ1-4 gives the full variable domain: KAGVTQTPRYLIKTRGQQVTLSCSPISGHRSVSWYQQTPGQGLQFLFEYFSETQRNKGNFPGRFSGRQFSNSRSEMNVSTLELGDSALYLCASSLTGQVSANEKLFFGSGTQLSVL.

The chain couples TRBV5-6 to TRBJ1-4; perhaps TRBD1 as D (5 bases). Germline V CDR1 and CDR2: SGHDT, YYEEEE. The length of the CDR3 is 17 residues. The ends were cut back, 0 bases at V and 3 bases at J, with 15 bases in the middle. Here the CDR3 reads CASSLERGGEANEKLFF. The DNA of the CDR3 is TGTGCCAGCAGCTTGGAACGTGGGGGTGAGGCTAATGAAAAACTGTTTTTT.

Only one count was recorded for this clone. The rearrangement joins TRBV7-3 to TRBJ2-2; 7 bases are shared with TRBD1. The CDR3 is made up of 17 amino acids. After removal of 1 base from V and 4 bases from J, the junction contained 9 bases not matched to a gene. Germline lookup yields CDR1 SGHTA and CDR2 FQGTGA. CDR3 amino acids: CASSLNPTGAGTGELFF. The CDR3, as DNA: TGTGCCAGCAGCTTAAACCCTACAGGGGCGGGCACCGGGGAGCTGTTTTTT.

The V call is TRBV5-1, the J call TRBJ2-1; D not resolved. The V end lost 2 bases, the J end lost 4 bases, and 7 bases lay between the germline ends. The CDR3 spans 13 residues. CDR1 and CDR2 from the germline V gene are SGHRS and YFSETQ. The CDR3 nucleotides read TGCGCCAGCAGCTTTGCTGGATACAATGAGCAGTTCTTC. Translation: CASSFAGYNEQFF.

This CDR3 is CASSIPGQETQYF. The CDR3 DNA reads TGTGCCAGTAGTATCCCCGGGCAAGAGACCCAGTACTTC. The rearrangement links TRBV19 to TRBJ2-5; D is unresolved. The germline V and J ends were trimmed by 3 bases and 2 bases, with 7 bases remaining between them. The germline V gene encodes CDR1 LNHDA and CDR2 SQIVND (reference sequence). This CDR3 has 13 residues.

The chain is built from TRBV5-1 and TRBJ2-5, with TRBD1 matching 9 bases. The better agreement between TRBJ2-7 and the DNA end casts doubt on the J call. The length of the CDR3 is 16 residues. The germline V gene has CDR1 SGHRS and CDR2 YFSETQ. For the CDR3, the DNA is TGCGCCAGCAGCTTATCCCCGGGACAGGGAATCGACGAGCAGTACTTC. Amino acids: CASSLSPGQGIDEQYF.

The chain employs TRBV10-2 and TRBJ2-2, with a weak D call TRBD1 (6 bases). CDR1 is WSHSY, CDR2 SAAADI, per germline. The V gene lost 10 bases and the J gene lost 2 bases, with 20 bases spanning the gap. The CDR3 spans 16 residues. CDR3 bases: TGCGCCACCCCAAGACAAGGGGGAGTAAACACCGGGGAGCTGTTTTTT. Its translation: CATPRQGGVNTGELFF.

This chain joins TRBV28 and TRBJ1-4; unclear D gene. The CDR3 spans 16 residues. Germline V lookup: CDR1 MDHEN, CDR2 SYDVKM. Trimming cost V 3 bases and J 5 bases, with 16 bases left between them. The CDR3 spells CASSFRWRRYNEKLFF. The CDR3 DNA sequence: TGTGCCAGCAGTTTTCGATGGAGACGGTACAATGAAAAACTGTTTTTT.

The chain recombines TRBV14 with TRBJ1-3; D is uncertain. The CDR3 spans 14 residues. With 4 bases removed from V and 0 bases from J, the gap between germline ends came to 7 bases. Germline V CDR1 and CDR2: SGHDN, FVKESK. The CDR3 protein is CASSPRISGNTIYF. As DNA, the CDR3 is TGTGCCAGCAGCCCCCGAATCTCTGGAAACACCATATATTTT.

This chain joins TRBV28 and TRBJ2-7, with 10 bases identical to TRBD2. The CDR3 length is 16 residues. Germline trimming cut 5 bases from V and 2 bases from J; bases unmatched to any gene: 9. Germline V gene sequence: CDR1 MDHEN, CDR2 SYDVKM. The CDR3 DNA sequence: TGTGCCAGCAGTAACCCGGGACTAGCGTTTCCCTACGAGCAGTACTTC. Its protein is CASSNPGLAFPYEQYF.

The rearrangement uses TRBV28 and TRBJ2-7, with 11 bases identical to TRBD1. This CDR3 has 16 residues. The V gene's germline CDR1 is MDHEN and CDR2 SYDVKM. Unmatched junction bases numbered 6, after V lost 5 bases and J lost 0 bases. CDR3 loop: CASSPQGTGGSYEQYF. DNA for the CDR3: TGTGCCAGCAGTCCCCAAGGGACAGGGGGCTCCTACGAGCAGTACTTC.

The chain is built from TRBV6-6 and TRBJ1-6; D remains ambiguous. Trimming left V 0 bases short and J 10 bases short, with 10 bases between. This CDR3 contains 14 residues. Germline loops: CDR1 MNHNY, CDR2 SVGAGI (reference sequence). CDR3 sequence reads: CASSYSAEQSPLHF. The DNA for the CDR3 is TGTGCCAGCAGTTACTCGGCCGAGCAGTCACCCCTCCACTTT.

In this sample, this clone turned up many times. CDR3 bases: TGTGCCAGCCAAGTGATAGGGATGGTGGGGGGGACTCACTCCTACGAGCAGTACTTC. Its translation: CASQVIGMVGGTHSYEQYF. The rearrangement joins TRBV2 to TRBJ2-7; 7 nucleotides align to TRBD2. CDR3 size: 19 residues. Germline trimming cut 8 bases from V and 0 bases from J; bases unmatched to any gene: 22. CDR1 and CDR2 from the germline V gene are SNHLY and FYNNEI.